This T cell receptor beta chain was obtained from a study of TIL therapy for anti-PD-1-resistant metastatic lung cancer. The germline V gene encodes CDR1 MGHDK and CDR2 SYGVNS. The CDR3 totals 13 residues. Trimming cost V 6 bases and J 0 bases, with 8 bases left between them. This clone came up a few times. Regarding time point: pre-treatment sample, taken before nivolumab and TIL therapy. Sequencing used immunoSEQ v3. Profiled with immunoSEQ multiplex PCR; TCRdb holds only in-frame clones, not every one. The sample contains some 60,000 clones, less than 75% of which appear only once. This specimen was blood, taken at baseline. The rearrangement links TRBV25-1 to TRBJ1-1; D remains ambiguous. This clonotype was obtained from a person aged 25 to 80 with non-small cell lung cancer. The CDR3: CASSGGLNTEAFF. As DNA, the CDR3 is TGTGCCAGCAGCGGAGGGTTGAACACTGAAGCTTTCTTT.